A single T cell receptor beta chain is shown here with its context. Generated by immunoSEQ multiplex PCR, the TCRdb table keeps only in-frame clones and is missing some. The sample shows under 250,000 clones, more than 70% of them seen only once. The CDR3 consists of 13 residues. Germline assignment: CDR1 MNHEY and CDR2 SVGEGT. V was cut by 5 bases and J by 7 bases, with 15 bases left in between. The data were obtained in a study of blood T cell repertoires in COVID-19. The wider study: The origin of the acute and convalescent COVID-19 samples was the United States, Italy and Spain. From T cells, B-cell-depleted T cells, or PBMCs came the material, which was cDNA or gDNA.

The sample taken for sequencing was peripheral blood. The chain recombines TRBV6-2 or TRBV6-3 with TRBJ2-7; tentative D call: TRBD1 (6 bases). This clonotype was obtained from an elderly woman with acute or convalescent COVID-19. The CDR3 sequence is CASSTYRVGEQYF. CDR3 nucleotide sequence: TGTGCCAGCAGTACCTACAGGGTTGGAGAGCAGTACTTC.